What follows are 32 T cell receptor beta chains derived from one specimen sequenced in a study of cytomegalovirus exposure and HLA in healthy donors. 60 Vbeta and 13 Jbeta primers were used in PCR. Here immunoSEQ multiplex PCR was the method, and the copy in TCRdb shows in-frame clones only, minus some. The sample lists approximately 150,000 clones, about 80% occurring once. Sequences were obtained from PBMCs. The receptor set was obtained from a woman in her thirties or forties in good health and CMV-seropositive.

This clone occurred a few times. CDR3 sequence: CASSLQGGITYEQYF. CDR3 in DNA: TGTGCCAGCAGCCTGCAGGGGGGCATAACCTACGAGCAGTACTTC. The chain is built from TRBV9 and TRBJ2-7; D perhaps matches TRBD1 (7 bases). The germline V gene has CDR1 SGDLS and CDR2 YYNGEE. The germline V and J ends were trimmed by 4 bases and 2 bases, with 16 bases remaining between them. The CDR3 contains 15 residues.

The CDR3 sequence: CASSSGRQGAYEQYF. The CDR3 DNA follows: TGCGCCAGCAGCTCGGGCAGACAGGGGGCTTACGAGCAGTACTTC. The genes are TRBV5-1 and TRBJ2-7; 10 nucleotides align to TRBD1. CDR1 is SGHRS, CDR2 YFSETQ, per germline. The CDR3 has 15 amino acids. V was pared by 3 bases and J by 4 bases, with 7 bases of the junction left unmatched.

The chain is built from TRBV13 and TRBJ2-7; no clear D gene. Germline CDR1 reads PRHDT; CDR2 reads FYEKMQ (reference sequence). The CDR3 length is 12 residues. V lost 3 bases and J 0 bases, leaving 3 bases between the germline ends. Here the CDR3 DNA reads TGTGCCAGCAGCTTTCTCTCCTACGAGCAGTACTTC. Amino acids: CASSFLSYEQYF.

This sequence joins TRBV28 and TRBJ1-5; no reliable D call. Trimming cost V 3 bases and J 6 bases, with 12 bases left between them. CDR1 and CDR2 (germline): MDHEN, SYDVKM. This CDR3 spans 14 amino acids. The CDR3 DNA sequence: TGTGCCAGCAGTTTGAGGGTGGGAATTCAGCCCCAGCATTTT. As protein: CASSLRVGIQPQHF.

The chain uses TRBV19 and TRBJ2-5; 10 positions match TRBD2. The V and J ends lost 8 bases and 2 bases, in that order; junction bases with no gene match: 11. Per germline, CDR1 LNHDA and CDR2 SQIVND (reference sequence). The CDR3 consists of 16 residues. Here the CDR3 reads CASSRTSGILQETQYF. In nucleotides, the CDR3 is TGTGCCAGTTCCCGGACTAGCGGAATTTTACAAGAGACCCAGTACTTC. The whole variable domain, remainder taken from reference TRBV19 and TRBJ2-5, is DGGITQSPKYLFRKEGQNVTLSCEQNLNHDAMYWYRQDPGQGLRLIYYSQIVNDFQKGDIAEGYSVSREKKESFPLTVTSAQKNPTAFYLCASSRTSGILQETQYFGPGTRLLVL.

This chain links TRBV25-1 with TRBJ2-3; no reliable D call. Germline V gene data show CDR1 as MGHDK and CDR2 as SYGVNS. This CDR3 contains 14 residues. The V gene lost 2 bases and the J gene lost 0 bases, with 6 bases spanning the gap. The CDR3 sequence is CASSETGSTDTQYF. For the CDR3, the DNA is TGTGCCAGCAGTGAAACGGGTAGCACAGATACGCAGTATTTT.

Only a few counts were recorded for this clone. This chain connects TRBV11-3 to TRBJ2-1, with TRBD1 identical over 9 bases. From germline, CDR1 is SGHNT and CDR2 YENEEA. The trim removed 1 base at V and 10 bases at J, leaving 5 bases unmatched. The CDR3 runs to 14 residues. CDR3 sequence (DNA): TGTGCCAGCAGCTTAGGGACAGGGGCCGGGGAGCAGTTCTTC. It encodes CASSLGTGAGEQFF. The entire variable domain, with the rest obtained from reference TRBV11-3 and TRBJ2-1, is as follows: EAGVVQSPRYKIIEKKQPVAFWCNPISGHNTLYWYLQNLGQGPELLIRYENEEAVDDSQLPKDRFSAERLKGVDSTLKIQPAELGDSAVYLCASSLGTGAGEQFFGPGTRLTVL.

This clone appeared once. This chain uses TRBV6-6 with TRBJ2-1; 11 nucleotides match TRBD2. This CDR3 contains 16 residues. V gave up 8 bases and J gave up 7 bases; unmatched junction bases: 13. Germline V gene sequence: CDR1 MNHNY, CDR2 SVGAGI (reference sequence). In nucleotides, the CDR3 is TGTGCCAGCCGTACTAGCGGGGGCGGAGGGGCGAATGAGCAGTTCTTC. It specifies CASRTSGGGGANEQFF.

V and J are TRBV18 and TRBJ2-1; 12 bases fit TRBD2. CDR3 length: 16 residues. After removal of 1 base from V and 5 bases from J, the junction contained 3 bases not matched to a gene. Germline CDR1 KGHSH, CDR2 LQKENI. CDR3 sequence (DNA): TGTGCCAGCTCACCACAGACTAGCGGGGGCCACAATGAGCAGTTCTTC. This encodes CASSPQTSGGHNEQFF.

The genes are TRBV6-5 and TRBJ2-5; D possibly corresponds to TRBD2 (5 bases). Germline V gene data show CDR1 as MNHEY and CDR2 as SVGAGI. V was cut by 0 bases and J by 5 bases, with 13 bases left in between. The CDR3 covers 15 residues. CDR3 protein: CASSYSAASRETQYF. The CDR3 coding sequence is TGTGCCAGCAGTTACTCCGCGGCTAGCCGTGAGACCCAGTACTTC.

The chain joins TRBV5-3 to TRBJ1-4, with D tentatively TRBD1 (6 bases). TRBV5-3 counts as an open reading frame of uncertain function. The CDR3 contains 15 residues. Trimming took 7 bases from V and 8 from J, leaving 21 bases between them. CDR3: CARSPPGGRGEKLFF. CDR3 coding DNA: TGTGCCAGATCTCCCCCCGGGGGGCGAGGGGAAAAACTGTTTTTT.

CDR3 in DNA: TGTGCCAGCAGCTTAAATAGGAGACCGTCGACCTACGAGCAGTACTTC. Protein: CASSLNRRPSTYEQYF. This chain links TRBV7-8 with TRBJ2-7, with D unclear. The V and J ends lost 2 bases and 2 bases respectively, with 16 bases between them. The CDR3 covers 16 residues. Germline CDR1 and CDR2: SGHVS and FQNEAQ.

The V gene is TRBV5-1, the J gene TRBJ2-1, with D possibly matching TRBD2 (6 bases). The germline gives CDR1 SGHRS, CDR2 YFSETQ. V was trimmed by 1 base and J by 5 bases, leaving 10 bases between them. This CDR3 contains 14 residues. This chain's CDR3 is CASSLTGANNEQFF. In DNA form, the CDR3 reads TGCGCCAGCAGCTTGACGGGAGCGAACAATGAGCAGTTCTTC. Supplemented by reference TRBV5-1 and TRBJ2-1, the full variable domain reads KAGVTQTPRYLIKTRGQQVTLSCSPISGHRSVSWYQQTPGQGLQFLFEYFSETQRNKGNFPGRFSGRQFSNSRSEMNVSTLELGDSALYLCASSLTGANNEQFFGPGTRLTVL.

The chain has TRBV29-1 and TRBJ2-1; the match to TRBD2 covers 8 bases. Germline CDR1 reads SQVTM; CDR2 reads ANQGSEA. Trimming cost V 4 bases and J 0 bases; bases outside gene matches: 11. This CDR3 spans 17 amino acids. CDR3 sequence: CSVVGTSGLYSYNEQFF. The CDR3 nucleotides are TGCAGCGTTGTGGGCACTAGCGGACTATACTCCTACAATGAGCAGTTCTTC.

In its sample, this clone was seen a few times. The CDR3 here is CASSRGDTEAFF. The CDR3 coding sequence is TGTGCCAGCAGTAGGGGTGACACTGAAGCTTTCTTT. The rearrangement links TRBV6-1 to TRBJ1-1; a weak D match, TRBD1 (5 bases). Germline V gene data show CDR1 as MNHNS and CDR2 as SASEGT. This CDR3 is 12 amino acids long. Trimming took off 5 bases at V and 3 bases at J, with 7 bases between the two ends.

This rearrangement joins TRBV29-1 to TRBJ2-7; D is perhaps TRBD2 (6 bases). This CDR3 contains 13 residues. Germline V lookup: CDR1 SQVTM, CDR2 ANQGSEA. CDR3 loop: CTFWREPSYEQYF. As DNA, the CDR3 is TGCACTTTCTGGAGGGAGCCCTCCTACGAGCAGTACTTC.

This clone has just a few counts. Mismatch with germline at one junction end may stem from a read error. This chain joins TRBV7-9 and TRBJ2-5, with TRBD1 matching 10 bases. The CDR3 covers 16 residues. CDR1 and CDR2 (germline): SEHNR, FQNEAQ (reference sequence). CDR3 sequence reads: CSSSFEGQGREETQYF. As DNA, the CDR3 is TGTTCCAGCAGCTTTGAGGGACAGGGGAGGGAAGAGACCCAGTACTTC.

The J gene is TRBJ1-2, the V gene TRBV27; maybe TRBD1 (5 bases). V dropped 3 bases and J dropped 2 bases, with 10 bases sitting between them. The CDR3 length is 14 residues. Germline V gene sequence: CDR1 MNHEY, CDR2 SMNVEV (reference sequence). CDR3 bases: TGTGCCAGCAGTTTTGGGGGGTCGAACTATGGCTACACCTTC. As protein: CASSFGGSNYGYTF.

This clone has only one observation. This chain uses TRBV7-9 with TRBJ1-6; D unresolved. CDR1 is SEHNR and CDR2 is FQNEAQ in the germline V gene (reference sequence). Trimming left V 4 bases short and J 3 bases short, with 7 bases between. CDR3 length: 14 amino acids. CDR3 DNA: TGTGCCAGCAGCTCAAACAACTATAATTCACCCCTCCACTTT. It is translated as CASSSNNYNSPLHF.

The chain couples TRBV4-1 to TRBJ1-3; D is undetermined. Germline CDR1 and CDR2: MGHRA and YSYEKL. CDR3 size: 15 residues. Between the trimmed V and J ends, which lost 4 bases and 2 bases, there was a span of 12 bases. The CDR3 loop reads CASSLLGGTGNTIYF. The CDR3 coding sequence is TGCGCCAGCAGCCTCCTGGGAGGGACTGGAAACACCATATATTTT.

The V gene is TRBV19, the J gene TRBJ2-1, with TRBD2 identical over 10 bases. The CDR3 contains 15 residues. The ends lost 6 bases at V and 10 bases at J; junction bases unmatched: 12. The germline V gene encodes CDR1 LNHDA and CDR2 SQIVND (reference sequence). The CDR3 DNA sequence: TGTGCCAGTAGAGTAGTGGTAGCGGGAGGAGGAGAGCAGTTCTTC. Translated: CASRVVVAGGGEQFF.

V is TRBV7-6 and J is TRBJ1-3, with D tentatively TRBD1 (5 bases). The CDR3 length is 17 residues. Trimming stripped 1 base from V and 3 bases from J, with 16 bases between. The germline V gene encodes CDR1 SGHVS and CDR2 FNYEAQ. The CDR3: CASSLEAGRSGGNTIYF. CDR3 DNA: TGTGCCAGCAGCTTAGAGGCAGGGCGATCGGGTGGAAACACCATATATTTT.

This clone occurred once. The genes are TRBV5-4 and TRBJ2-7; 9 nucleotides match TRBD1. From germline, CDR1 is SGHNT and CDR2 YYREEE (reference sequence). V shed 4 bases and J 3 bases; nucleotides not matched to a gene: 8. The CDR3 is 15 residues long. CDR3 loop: CASSRGDRERYEQYF. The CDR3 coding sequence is TGTGCCAGCAGCCGTGGGGACAGGGAGCGCTACGAGCAGTACTTC.

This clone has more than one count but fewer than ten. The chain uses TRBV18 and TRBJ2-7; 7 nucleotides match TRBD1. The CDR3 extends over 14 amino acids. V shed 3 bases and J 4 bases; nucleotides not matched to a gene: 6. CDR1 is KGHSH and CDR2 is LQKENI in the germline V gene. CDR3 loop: CASSPPGQSYEQYF. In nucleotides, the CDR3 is TGTGCCAGCTCACCGCCGGGACAGAGTTACGAGCAGTACTTC.

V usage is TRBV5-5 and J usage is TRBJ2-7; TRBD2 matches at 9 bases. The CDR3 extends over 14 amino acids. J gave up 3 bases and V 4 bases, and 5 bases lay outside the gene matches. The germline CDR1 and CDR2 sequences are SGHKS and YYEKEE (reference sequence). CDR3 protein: CASSSGLANYEQYF. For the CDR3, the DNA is TGTGCCAGCAGCAGTGGACTAGCGAACTACGAGCAGTACTTC. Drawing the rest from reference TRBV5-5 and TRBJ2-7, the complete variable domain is DAGVTQSPTHLIKTRGQQVTLRCSPISGHKSVSWYQQVLGQGPQFIFQYYEKEERGRGNFPDRFSARQFPNYSSELNVNALLLGDSALYLCASSSGLANYEQYFGPGTRLTVT.

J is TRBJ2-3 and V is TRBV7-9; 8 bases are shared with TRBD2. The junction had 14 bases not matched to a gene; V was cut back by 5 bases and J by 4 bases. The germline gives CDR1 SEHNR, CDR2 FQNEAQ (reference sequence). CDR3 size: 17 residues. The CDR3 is CASSTQTSGGRADTQYF. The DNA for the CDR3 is TGTGCCAGCAGCACGCAAACTAGCGGAGGGCGCGCAGATACGCAGTATTTT.

In DNA, the CDR3 is TGTGCCAGCAGTTACGCGGGGCTGATGAACACTGAAGCTTTCTTT. As protein: CASSYAGLMNTEAFF. This chain connects TRBV6-5 to TRBJ1-1; D perhaps matches TRBD1 (5 bases). This CDR3 is 15 amino acids long. The germline gives CDR1 MNHEY, CDR2 SVGAGI. V was pared by 2 bases and J by 0 bases, with 10 bases between.

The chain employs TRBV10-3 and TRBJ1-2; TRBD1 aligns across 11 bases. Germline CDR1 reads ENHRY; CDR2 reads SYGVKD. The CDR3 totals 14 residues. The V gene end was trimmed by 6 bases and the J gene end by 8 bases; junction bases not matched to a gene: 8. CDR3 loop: CAIRGQGEYGGYTF. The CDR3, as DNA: TGTGCCATCAGGGGACAGGGGGAGTATGGAGGCTACACCTTC.

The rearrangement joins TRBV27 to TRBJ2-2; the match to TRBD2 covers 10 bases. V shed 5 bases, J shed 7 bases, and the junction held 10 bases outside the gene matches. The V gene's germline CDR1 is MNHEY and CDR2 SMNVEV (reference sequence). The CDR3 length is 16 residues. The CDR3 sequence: CASSDPASGSFGELFF. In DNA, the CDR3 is TGTGCCAGCAGTGACCCGGCTAGCGGGAGCTTCGGGGAGCTGTTTTTT.

CDR3 in DNA: TGTGCCACCATGAATAGCGGGACAGCACAAGAGACCCAGTACTTC. It specifies CATMNSGTAQETQYF. J is TRBJ2-5 and V is TRBV10-3, with D maybe TRBD2 (8 bases). Germline CDR1 reads ENHRY; CDR2 reads SYGVKD. Trimming removed 10 bases from V and 2 bases from J, with 20 bases in between. The CDR3 runs 15 residues.

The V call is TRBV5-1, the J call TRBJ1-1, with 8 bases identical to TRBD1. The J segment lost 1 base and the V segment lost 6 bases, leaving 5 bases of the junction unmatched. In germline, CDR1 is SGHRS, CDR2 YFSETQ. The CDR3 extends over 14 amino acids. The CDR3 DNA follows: TGCGCCAGCACGCAGACAGGGGAGAACACTGAAGCTTTCTTT. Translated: CASTQTGENTEAFF. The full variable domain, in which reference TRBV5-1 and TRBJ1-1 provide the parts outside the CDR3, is KAGVTQTPRYLIKTRGQQVTLSCSPISGHRSVSWYQQTPGQGLQFLFEYFSETQRNKGNFPGRFSGRQFSNSRSEMNVSTLELGDSALYLCASTQTGENTEAFFGQGTRLTVV.

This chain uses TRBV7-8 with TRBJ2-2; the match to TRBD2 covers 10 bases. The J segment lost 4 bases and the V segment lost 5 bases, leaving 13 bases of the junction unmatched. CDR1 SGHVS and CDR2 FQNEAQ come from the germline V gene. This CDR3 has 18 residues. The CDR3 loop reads CASSPRGVAGGTTGELFF. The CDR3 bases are TGTGCCAGCAGCCCGCGGGGGGTAGCGGGAGGTACCACCGGGGAGCTGTTTTTT.